A single sample gave rise to the 21 T cell receptor beta chains below, sequenced in a study. MiXCR, run by TCRdb on the 5' RACE reads, gives a single entry per CDR3 protein. The sample includes 40,000 to 65,000 distinct CDR3 sequences, about 25% of them seen just once. The material sequenced was tumor-infiltrating naive CD4+ T cells sorted from the breast tumor. The subset here: naive CD4+ T cells, CD4+CD45RA+CD25-. The receptors derive from a female donor with breast cancer.

This clonotype has just a few counts. The chain has TRBV27 and TRBJ1-4; weak D call: TRBD1 (6 bases). The CDR3 has 15 residues. The germline V gene has CDR1 MNHEY and CDR2 SMNVEV (reference sequence). V lost 5 bases and J lost 3, with 13 bases in between. The CDR3 nucleotides are TGTGCCAGCAGTCCGCAGGGGAGGGCTAATGAAAAACTGTTTTTT. It translates to CASSPQGRANEKLFF.

This clonotype was observed a single time. A much larger clone lies one base from this, so it may be a read error. Given the absence of the conserved phenylalanine or tryptophan at the CDR3 end, a read error is likely. The chain carries TRBV20-1 and TRBJ2-7; 9 nucleotides agree with TRBD1. The CDR3 runs to 15 residues. Looked up from germline, CDR1 is DFQATT and CDR2 is SNEGSKA (reference sequence). V lost 6 bases to trimming and J lost 9 bases; unmatched junction nucleotides: 18. The CDR3 nucleotides are TGCAGTGCCTTCCGACCGGGACAGGGATCCCTAGGGCAGTACCTC. It encodes CSAFRPGQGSLGQYL.

This clonotype was detected a few times. The chain uses TRBV15 and TRBJ1-2; 7 nucleotides match TRBD1. The V segment lost 1 base and the J segment 6 bases; nucleotides outside the gene matches: 8. Per the germline V gene, CDR1 is LNHNV and CDR2 is YYDKDF (reference sequence). The CDR3 is 15 amino acids. The CDR3 spells CATSRVDRVLDGYTF. The CDR3 DNA sequence: TGTGCCACCAGCAGAGTTGACAGGGTCTTGGATGGCTACACCTTC.

The chain links TRBV5-5 to TRBJ1-5; 9 bases map to TRBD1. The germline gives CDR1 SGHKS, CDR2 YYEKEE (reference sequence). Unmatched junction bases numbered 5, after V lost 3 bases and J lost 4 bases. The CDR3 has 15 residues. The CDR3 region is CASSSGQGGNQPQHF. CDR3 nucleotides: TGTGCCAGCAGCTCGGGACAGGGAGGGAATCAGCCCCAGCATTTT.

This clonotype was counted only a few times. V is TRBV5-1 and J is TRBJ2-3; D is possibly TRBD2 (5 bases). The CDR3 runs 14 residues. Germline assignment: CDR1 SGHRS and CDR2 YFSETQ. V lost 4 bases and J lost 0, with 9 bases in between. CDR3 loop: CASSQADSTDTQYF. Written as DNA, the CDR3 is TGCGCCAGCAGCCAAGCGGATAGCACAGATACGCAGTATTTT.

J is TRBJ2-5 and V is TRBV6-2 or TRBV6-3, with 8 bases matching TRBD1. Trimming took 8 bases from V and 4 from J; bases not matched to a gene: 9. The CDR3 has 14 amino acids. Germline CDR1 is MNHEY and CDR2 is SVGEGT. The DNA of the CDR3 is TGTGCCAGCGGCCGGACAGGGCAACGAGAGACCCAGTACTTC. This encodes CASGRTGQRETQYF.

This clonotype was detected a few times. This sequence joins TRBV24-1 and TRBJ2-3; the D is unclear. V dropped 4 bases and J dropped 9 bases, with 16 bases sitting between them. CDR1 KGHDR and CDR2 SFDVKD come from the germline V gene. The CDR3 contains 14 residues. CDR3 sequence (DNA): TGTGCCACCAGTGAACCTGACCCCGCCGGAACGCAGTATTTT. Its protein product is CATSEPDPAGTQYF.

This clonotype was seen more than once but under ten times. The chain combines TRBV7-8 with TRBJ2-7; D call uncertain. The CDR3 extends over 11 amino acids. Trimming cost V 2 bases and J 7 bases, with 6 bases left between them. The V gene's germline CDR1 is SGHVS and CDR2 FQNEAQ. In nucleotides, the CDR3 is TGTGCCAGCAGCTTATTTTCTGAGCAGTACTTC. Translated: CASSLFSEQYF.

Regarding this clonotype: The junction differs from germline at one of its ends, possibly a read error. The V call is TRBV5-1, the J call TRBJ2-1; D remains unclear. This CDR3 has 14 residues. Germline V gene sequence: CDR1 SGHRS, CDR2 YFSETQ. The DNA for the CDR3 is TGCGCCCGCAGCTTGGTGGTGACTTCCAATGAGCAGTTCTTC. Amino acid sequence: CARSLVVTSNEQFF.

V usage is TRBV4-3 and J usage is TRBJ1-1; D unresolved. Germline CDR1 LGHNA, CDR2 YSLEER. The CDR3 extends over 14 amino acids. Trimming took 4 bases from V and 6 from J, leaving 15 bases between them. Here the CDR3 DNA reads TGCGCCAGCAGCCCTCGGATGGTGGGTGCTGAAGCTTTCTTT. Encoded protein: CASSPRMVGAEAFF.

In this sample, this clonotype turned up many times. The rearrangement joins TRBV20-1 to TRBJ2-7; 7 nucleotides agree with TRBD2. The length of the CDR3 is 16 residues. J lost 7 bases, V lost 0 bases, and 15 bases had no gene match. CDR1 is DFQATT and CDR2 is SNEGSKA in the germline V gene (reference sequence). CDR3 in amino acids: CSARDKLRRLAGEQYF. The CDR3 DNA is TGCAGTGCTAGAGATAAACTCCGAAGACTAGCTGGGGAGCAGTACTTC.

The chain is built from TRBV6-5 and TRBJ1-6, with 9 nucleotides matching TRBD1. This CDR3 is built from 14 residues. Unmatched junction bases numbered 10, after V lost 5 bases and J lost 14 bases. The germline gives CDR1 MNHEY, CDR2 SVGAGI. CDR3 nucleotide sequence: TGTGCCAGCAGTACACCGGGACAGGGAATTTCCCTCCACTTT. Its protein is CASSTPGQGISLHF.

This clonotype was seen more than once but under ten times. The J gene is TRBJ1-1, the V gene TRBV6-1, with D possibly being TRBD1 (5 bases). V lost 7 bases and J 1 base, leaving 10 bases between the germline ends. The germline CDR1 and CDR2 sequences are MNHNS and SASEGT. The CDR3 length is 13 residues. The DNA for the CDR3 is TGTGCCAGCACGACAGACTCGAACACTGAAGCTTTCTTT. Protein product: CASTTDSNTEAFF.

Ten or more counts support this clonotype. The chain couples TRBV27 to TRBJ2-7, with 8 bases aligning to TRBD2. V lost 5 bases to trimming and J lost 4 bases; unmatched junction nucleotides: 7. Germline V gene sequence: CDR1 MNHEY, CDR2 SMNVEV (reference sequence). This CDR3 contains 14 residues. The CDR3: CASSDSGNRYEQYF. As DNA, the CDR3 is TGTGCCAGCAGTGATAGCGGGAACCGGTACGAGCAGTACTTC.

The rearrangement uses TRBV3-1 and TRBJ1-1; D uncertain. The CDR3 extends over 13 amino acids. The germline V gene encodes CDR1 LGHDT and CDR2 YNNKEL (reference sequence). The V and J ends lost 6 bases and 4 bases respectively, with 12 bases between them. The CDR3 region is CASRKELGTEAFF. The DNA of the CDR3 is TGTGCCAGCAGGAAGGAGTTGGGCACTGAAGCTTTCTTT.

The CDR3 DNA is TGTGCCAGCAGCTCCTTGAGACAGGGACCGACCCAGTACTTC. It encodes CASSSLRQGPTQYF. The chain combines TRBV5-6 with TRBJ2-5; 7 nucleotides line up with TRBD1. CDR1 and CDR2 from the germline V gene are SGHDT and YYEEEE. The V segment lost 3 bases and the J segment 7 bases; nucleotides outside the gene matches: 9. The CDR3 loop spans 14 amino acids.

The rearrangement links TRBV20-1 to TRBJ1-4; D is uncertain. The CDR3 length is 13 residues. Trimming removed 2 bases from V and 3 bases from J, with 7 bases in between. The germline CDR1 and CDR2 sequences are DFQATT and SNEGSKA (reference sequence). The CDR3 coding sequence is TGCAGTGCTAGAACATACTCTAATGAAAAACTGTTTTTT. Encoded protein: CSARTYSNEKLFF.

At least ten counts were recorded for this clonotype. This chain uses TRBV11-2 with TRBJ1-4; D is perhaps TRBD1 (5 bases). V dropped 3 bases and J dropped 0 bases, with 8 bases sitting between them. The CDR3 has 15 amino acids. The germline V gene has CDR1 SGHAT and CDR2 FQNNGV. The CDR3 bases are TGTGCCAGCAGCTTCTGGGGGGCAACTAATGAAAAACTGTTTTTT. It is translated as CASSFWGATNEKLFF. Combining the CDR3 with reference TRBV11-2 and TRBJ1-4 gives the whole variable domain EAGVAQSPRYKIIEKRQSVAFWCNPISGHATLYWYQQILGQGPKLLIQFQNNGVVDDSQLPKDRFSAERLKGVDSTLKIQPAKLEDSAVYLCASSFWGATNEKLFFGSGTQLSVL.

This chain joins TRBV5-1 and TRBJ1-5; D possibly corresponds to TRBD1 (5 bases). The length of the CDR3 is 15 residues. Trimming cost V 0 bases and J 8 bases, with 15 bases left between them. Germline assignment: CDR1 SGHRS and CDR2 YFSETQ. DNA for the CDR3: TGCGCCAGCAGCTTGGGTGCGGGGGGTTCGGAGCCCCAGCATTTT. It yields the protein CASSLGAGGSEPQHF.

This clonotype came up a few times. The chain employs TRBV5-1 and TRBJ2-3; D remains unclear. Germline V gives CDR1 SGHRS, CDR2 YFSETQ. The CDR3 totals 13 residues. The V end was cut by 0 bases, the J end by 2 bases, with 4 bases between. CDR3 DNA sequence: TGCGCCAGCAGCTTGGCCCCCACAGATACGCAGTATTTT. Encoded protein: CASSLAPTDTQYF.

On this clonotype: It is likely a read error, because the conserved phenylalanine at the end of the CDR3 is missing. V usage is TRBV12-3 or TRBV12-4 and J usage is TRBJ2-1, with a weak D call TRBD1 (5 bases). Trimming left V 3 bases short and J 3 bases short, with 6 bases between. CDR3 length: 13 residues. CDR3 amino acids: CASSFDSYNEQFL. CDR3 DNA: TGTGCCAGCAGTTTCGACAGCTACAATGAGCAGTTCCTC.